This T cell receptor (beta chain) came from a study of T-cell reconstitution after alpha-beta-depleted transplantation in children. This clonotype appeared a few times. Unique molecular identifiers were incorporated when the TCRbeta library was constructed. One entry per CDR3 protein, called by TCRdb with MiXCR from the PCR reads. The table has around 370,000 distinct CDR3 sequences, 10% to 13% seen once; the top ten hold around 2.4%. CDR3 size: 11 residues. The germline V gene has CDR1 LNHDA and CDR2 SQIVND (reference sequence). V lost 10 bases and J 5 bases, leaving 11 bases between the germline ends.

The sequence derives from a human donor who donated a stem cell graft to a child with acute lymphoblastic leukemia. J is TRBJ1-1 and V is TRBV19; D call uncertain. Here the sequenced sample was PBMCs from the stem cell graft donor, taken from the stem cell graft. The CDR3 sequence: CATIVETEAFF. The CDR3 DNA reads as TGTGCCACCATAGTAGAGACTGAAGCTTTCTTT.